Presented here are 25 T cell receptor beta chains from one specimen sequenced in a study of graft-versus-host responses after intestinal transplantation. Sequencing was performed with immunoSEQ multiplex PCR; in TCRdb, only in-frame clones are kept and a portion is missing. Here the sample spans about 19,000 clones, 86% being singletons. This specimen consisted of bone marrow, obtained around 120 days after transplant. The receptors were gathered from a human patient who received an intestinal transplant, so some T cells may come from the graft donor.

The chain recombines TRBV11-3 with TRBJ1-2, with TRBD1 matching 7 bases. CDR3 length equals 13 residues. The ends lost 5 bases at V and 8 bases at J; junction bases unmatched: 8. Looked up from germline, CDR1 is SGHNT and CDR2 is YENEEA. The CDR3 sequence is CASSETGVRGYTF. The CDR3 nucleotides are TGTGCCAGCAGCGAAACAGGGGTGCGAGGCTACACCTTC.

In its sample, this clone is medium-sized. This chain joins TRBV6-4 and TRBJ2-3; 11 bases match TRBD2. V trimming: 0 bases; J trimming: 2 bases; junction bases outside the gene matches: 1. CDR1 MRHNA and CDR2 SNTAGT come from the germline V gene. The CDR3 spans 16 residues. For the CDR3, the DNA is TGTGCCAGCAGTGACTCTAGCGGGAGGGCCACAGATACGCAGTATTTT. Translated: CASSDSSGRATDTQYF.

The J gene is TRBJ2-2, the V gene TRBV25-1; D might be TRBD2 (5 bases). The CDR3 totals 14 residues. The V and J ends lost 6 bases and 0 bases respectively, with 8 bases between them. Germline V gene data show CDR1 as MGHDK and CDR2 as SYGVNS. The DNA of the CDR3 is TGTGCCAGCAGCCTAGCCGCGAACACCGGGGAGCTGTTTTTT. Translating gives CASSLAANTGELFF.

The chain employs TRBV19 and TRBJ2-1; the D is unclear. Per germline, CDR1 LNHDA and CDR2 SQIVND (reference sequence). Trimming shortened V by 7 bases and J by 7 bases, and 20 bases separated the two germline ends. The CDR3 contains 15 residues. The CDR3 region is CASTVSPYTKNEQFF. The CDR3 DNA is TGTGCCAGTACCGTTAGCCCCTACACCAAGAATGAGCAGTTCTTC.

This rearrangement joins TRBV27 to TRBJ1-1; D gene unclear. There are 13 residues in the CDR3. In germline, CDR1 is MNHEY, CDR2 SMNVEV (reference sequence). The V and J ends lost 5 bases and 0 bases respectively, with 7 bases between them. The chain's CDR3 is CASSRTVNTEAFF. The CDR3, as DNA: TGTGCCAGCAGTCGCACCGTGAACACTGAAGCTTTCTTT.

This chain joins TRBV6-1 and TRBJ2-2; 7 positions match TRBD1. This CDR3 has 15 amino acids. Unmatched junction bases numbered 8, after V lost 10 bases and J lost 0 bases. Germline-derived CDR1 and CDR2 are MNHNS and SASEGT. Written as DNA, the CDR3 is TGTGCCACCACTCCGGGACAGCCGAACACCGGGGAGCTGTTTTTT. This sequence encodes CATTPGQPNTGELFF.

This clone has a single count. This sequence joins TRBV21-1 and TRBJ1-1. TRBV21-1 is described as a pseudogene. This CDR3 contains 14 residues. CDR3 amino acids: CASRGGRGGTEAFF. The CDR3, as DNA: TGTGCCAGCAGGGGGGGCAGGGGAGGAACTGAAGCTTTCTTT.

The CDR3 spells CASSPFRAGDSTDTQYF. The CDR3 DNA is TGTGCCAGCTCACCATTCAGGGCAGGCGATAGCACAGATACGCAGTATTTT. The chain has TRBV18 and TRBJ2-3, with D maybe TRBD1 (5 bases). CDR3 length: 17 residues. The V end was cut by 2 bases, the J end by 0 bases, with 15 bases between. Germline V gene lookup returns CDR1 KGHSH and CDR2 LQKENI. Drawing the rest from reference TRBV18 and TRBJ2-3, the complete variable domain is NAGVMQNPRHLVRRRGQEARLRCSPMKGHSHVYWYRQLPEEGLKFMVYLQKENIIDESGMPKERFSAEFPKEGPSILRIQQVVRGDSAAYFCASSPFRAGDSTDTQYFGPGTRLTVL.

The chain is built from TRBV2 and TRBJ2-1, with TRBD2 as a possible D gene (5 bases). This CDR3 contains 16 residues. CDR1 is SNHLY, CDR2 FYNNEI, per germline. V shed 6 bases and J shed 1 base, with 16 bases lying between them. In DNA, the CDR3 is TGTGCCAGCAGCAACGAACTAGTATCATCCTACAATGAGCAGTTCTTC. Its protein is CASSNELVSSYNEQFF. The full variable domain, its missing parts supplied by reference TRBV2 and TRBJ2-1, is EPEVTQTPSHQVTQMGQEVILRCVPISNHLYFYWYRQILGQKVEFLVSFYNNEISEKSEIFDDQFSVERPDGSNFTLKIRSTKLEDSAMYFCASSNELVSSYNEQFFGPGTRLTVL.

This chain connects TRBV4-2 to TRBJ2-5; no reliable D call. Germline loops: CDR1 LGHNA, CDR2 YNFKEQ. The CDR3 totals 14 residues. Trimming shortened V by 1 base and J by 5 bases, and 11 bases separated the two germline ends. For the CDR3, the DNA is TGTGCCAGCAGCCAAGGAGGAATTAAGGAGACCCAGTACTTC. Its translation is CASSQGGIKETQYF.

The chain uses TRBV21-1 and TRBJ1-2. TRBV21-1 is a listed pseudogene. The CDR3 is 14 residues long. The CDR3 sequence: CASSKELSNYGYTF. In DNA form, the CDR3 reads TGTGCCAGCAGCAAAGAACTCAGTAACTATGGCTACACCTTC.

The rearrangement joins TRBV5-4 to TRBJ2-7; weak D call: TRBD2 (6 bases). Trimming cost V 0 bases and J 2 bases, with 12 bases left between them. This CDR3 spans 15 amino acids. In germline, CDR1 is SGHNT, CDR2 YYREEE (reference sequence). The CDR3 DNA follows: TGTGCCAGCAGCTTGGACCTAGCGCGACCCTACGAGCAGTACTTC. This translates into CASSLDLARPYEQYF.

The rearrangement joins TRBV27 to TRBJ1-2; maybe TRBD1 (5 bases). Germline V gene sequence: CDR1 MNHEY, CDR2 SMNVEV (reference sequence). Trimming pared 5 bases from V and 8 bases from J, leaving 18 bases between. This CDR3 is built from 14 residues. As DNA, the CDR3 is TGTGCCAGCAGTGCCGGGACCCCCGTGCAGGGCTACACCTTC. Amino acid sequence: CASSAGTPVQGYTF.

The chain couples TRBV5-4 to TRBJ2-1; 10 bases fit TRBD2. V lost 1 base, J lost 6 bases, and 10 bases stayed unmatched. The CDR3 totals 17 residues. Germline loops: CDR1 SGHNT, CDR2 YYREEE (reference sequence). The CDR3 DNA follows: TGTGCCAGCAGCTTGAGCCACCTAGCGGGAGTTCTCAATGAGCAGTTCTTC. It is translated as CASSLSHLAGVLNEQFF.

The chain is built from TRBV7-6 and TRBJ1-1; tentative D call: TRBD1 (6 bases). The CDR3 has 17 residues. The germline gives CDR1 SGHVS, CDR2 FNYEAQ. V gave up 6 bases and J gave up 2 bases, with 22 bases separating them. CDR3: CASRGGTGPHTNTEAFF. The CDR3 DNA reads TGTGCCAGCAGGGGGGGAACAGGGCCCCATACAAACACTGAAGCTTTCTTT.

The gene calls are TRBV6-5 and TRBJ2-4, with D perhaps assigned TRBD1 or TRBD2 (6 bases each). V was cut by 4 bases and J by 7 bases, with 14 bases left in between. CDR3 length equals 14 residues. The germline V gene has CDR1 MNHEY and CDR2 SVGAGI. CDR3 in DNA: TGTGCCAGCAGTTGGGCCGGGGGCACGAACATTCAGTACTTC. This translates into CASSWAGGTNIQYF.

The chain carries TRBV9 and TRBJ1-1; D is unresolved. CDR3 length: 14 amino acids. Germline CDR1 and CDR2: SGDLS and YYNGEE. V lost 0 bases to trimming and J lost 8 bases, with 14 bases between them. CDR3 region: CASSVAGSSPEAFF. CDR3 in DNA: TGTGCCAGCAGCGTAGCCGGCAGCTCCCCAGAAGCTTTCTTT. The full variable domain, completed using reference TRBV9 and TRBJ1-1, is DSGVTQTPKHLITATGQRVTLRCSPRSGDLSVYWYQQSLDQGLQFLIQYYNGEERAKGNILERFSAQQFPDLHSELNLSSLELGDSALYFCASSVAGSSPEAFFGQGTRLTVV.

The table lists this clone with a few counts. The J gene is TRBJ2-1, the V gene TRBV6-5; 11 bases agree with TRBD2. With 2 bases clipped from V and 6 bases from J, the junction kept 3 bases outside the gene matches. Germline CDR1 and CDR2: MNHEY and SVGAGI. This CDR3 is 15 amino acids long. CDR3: CASSYGTSGANEQFF. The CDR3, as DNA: TGTGCCAGCAGTTACGGGACTAGCGGCGCCAATGAGCAGTTCTTC.

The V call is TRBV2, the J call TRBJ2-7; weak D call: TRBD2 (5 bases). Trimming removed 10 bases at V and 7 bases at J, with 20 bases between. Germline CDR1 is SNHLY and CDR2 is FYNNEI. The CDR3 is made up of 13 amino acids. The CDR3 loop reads CATPNPVGEEQYF. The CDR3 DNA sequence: TGTGCCACCCCGAACCCCGTCGGGGAAGAGCAGTACTTC.

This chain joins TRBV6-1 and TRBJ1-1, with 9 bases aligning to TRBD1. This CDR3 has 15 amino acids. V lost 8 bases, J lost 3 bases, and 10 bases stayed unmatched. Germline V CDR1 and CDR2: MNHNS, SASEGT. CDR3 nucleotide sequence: TGTGCCAGCTTTCAACAGGGGGCGCGGCACACTGAAGCTTTCTTT. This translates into CASFQQGARHTEAFF.

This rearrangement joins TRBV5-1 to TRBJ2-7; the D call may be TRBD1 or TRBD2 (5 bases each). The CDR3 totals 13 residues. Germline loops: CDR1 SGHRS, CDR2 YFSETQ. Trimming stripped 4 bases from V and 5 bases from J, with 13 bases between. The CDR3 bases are TGCGCCAGCAGCGATTATGGGACCGACGAGCAGTACTTC. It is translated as CASSDYGTDEQYF.

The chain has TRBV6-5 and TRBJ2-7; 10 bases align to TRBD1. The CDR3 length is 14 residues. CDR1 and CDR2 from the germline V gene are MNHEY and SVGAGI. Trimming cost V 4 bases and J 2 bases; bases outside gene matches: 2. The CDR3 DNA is TGTGCCAGCAGTTGGGGACAGGGGACCTACGAGCAGTACTTC. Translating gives CASSWGQGTYEQYF.

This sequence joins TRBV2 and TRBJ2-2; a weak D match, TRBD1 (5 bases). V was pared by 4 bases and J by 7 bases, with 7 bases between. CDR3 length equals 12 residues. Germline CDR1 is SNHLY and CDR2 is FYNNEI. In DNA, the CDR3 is TGTGCCAGCAGTGGTCAGGGCGGGGAGCTGTTTTTT. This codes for CASSGQGGELFF.

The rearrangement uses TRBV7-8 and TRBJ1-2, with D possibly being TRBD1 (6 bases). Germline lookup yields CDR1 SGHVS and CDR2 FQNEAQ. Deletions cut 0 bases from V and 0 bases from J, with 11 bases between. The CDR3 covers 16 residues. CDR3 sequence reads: CASSLALGTPNYGYTF. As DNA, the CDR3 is TGTGCCAGCAGCTTAGCTCTTGGGACACCTAACTATGGCTACACCTTC.

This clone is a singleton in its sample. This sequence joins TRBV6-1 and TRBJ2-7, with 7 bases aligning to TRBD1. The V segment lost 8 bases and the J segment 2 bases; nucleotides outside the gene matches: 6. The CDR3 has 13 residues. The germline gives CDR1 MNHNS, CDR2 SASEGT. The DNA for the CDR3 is TGTGCCAGCCGGACAGGACCCACCTACGAGCAGTACTTC. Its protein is CASRTGPTYEQYF.